This TCR beta chain was sequenced during a study of cytomegalovirus exposure and HLA in healthy donors. In the PCR, 60 Vbeta and 13 Jbeta primers were used. TCRdb keeps only in-frame clones here, not all; method: immunoSEQ multiplex PCR. The sample yields approximately 58,000 clones, of which the top ten take up 3.6%. Remarks on this clone: As yet, its antigen is unknown.

The CDR3 is 12 amino acids. Germline V gives CDR1 GTSNPN, CDR2 SVGIG (reference sequence). Findings and limits, study-wide: It was reported that the classifier diagnosed cytomegalovirus status with high specificity and sensitivity in both the original and validation cohorts. Available immune exposure information was restricted to CMV serostatus only.

The clonotype originates from a young woman in good health and CMV-seronegative. The V call is TRBV30, the J call TRBJ2-5, with D possibly being TRBD1 (5 bases). The DNA end lines up better with TRBJ2-7; the J call may be wrong. The sequenced material came from PBMCs. CDR3 in DNA: TGTGCCTGGAGTGTAGACAGATACGAGCAGTACTTC. Encoded protein: CAWSVDRYEQYF.